This T cell receptor beta chain emerged from a study of chemoradiotherapy in HPV16-positive cancers (dated by TCRdb to between 2022 and 2023). Concerning the study at large: Using functional T-cell assays on cells from a couple of HPV16-positive patients, the researchers defined candidate HPV-specific T-cell clones and common TCR motifs. The candidate HPV-specific TCRs and motifs were subsequently tracked in TCR repertoires obtained from roughly 85 patients with HPV-related cancers. The study asked whether T-cell immunity to the HPV oncoproteins E6 and E7 changes during chemoradiotherapy and whether this immunity affects survival.

The study at large found these results: In HPV16-positive patients, expansion of HPV-responsive T cells during chemoradiotherapy was found to be associated with improved recurrence-free survival. Expansion of candidate HPV-specific clones and E7-related TCR motifs was observed in the tumor microenvironment during treatment, whereas no such expansion was observed for non-HPV-specific T cells. The functional definition of HPV-specific T cells came from only two HPV16-positive patients, and the survival association was reported for HPV16-positive patients.

Because repertoires were sampled repeatedly during chemoradiotherapy, clonal expansion in the tumor microenvironment could be followed. In regard to this clone: The specificity of this receptor is unknown. No much larger clone exists at a distance of one base, and base qualities are not known.

V is cut back by 6 bases and J by 2 bases, with 11 bases in the junction unmatched. The CDR3 holds 17 amino acids from the cysteine to the phenylalanine. The entry retains the CDR3 DNA only, 51 bases that are in frame from base 1. In the germline V gene, CDR1 corresponds to MRHNA and CDR2 to SNTAGT. Library preparation used the immunoSEQ multiplex PCR assay. TCRdb provides this immuneACCESS table in a form limited to in-frame rearrangements. Some clones are lacking; in checked studies, under half of them reflect an unresolved V gene, and why the rest are absent is not known. For this sample the table gives 2,000 to 2,500 clones, of which just under 90% were detected only once. The ten largest clones take up around 3% of the sample.

Sequenced material: tumor tissue, taken from a patient who underwent chemoradiotherapy. This TCR came from a human donor with HPV-associated anogenital cancer. This chain joins TRBV6-4 to TRBJ2-3, and TRBD2 matches 10 of the central bases. The encoded CDR3 is CASSPSVAGGTTDTQYF. The DNA sequence follows: TGTGCCAGCAGCCCAAGCGTAGCGGGAGGAACCACAGATACGCAGTATTTT.